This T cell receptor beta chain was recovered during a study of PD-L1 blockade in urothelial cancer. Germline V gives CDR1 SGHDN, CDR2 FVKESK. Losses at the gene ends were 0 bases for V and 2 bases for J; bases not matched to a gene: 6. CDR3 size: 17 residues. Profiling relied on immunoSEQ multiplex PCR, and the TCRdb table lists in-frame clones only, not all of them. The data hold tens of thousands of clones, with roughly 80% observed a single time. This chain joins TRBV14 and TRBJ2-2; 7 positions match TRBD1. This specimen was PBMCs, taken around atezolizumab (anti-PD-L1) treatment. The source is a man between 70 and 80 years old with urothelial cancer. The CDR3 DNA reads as TGTGCCAGCAGCCAAGATATATGGGACAGAAACACCGGGGAGCTGTTTTTT. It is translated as CASSQDIWDRNTGELFF.